This TCR beta chain was retrieved from a study of T cell changes during pregnancy in multiple sclerosis. In germline, CDR1 is SNHLY, CDR2 FYNNEI. The V and J ends lost 8 bases and 7 bases respectively, with 26 bases between them. This CDR3 region has 17 residues. This clone came up once. Sequencing was performed with immunoSEQ multiplex PCR; in TCRdb, only in-frame clones are kept and a portion is missing. This sample has approximately 97,000 clones; 91% occur once, and the top ten carry about 1.7%. The sample was peripheral blood, taken after pregnancy. The gene calls are TRBV2 and TRBJ1-4, with no clear D. The origin of this receptor is a female donor in good health, enrolled as a control in a pregnancy study. The CDR3 nucleotides are TGTGCCAGCGGGAGGAGACAATCGGTCTCATTGAGTGAAAAACTGTTTTTT. Translating it yields CASGRRQSVSLSEKLFF.